This T cell receptor beta chain was sequenced during a study of blood T cell repertoires in COVID-19 (TCRdb year 2020). About the investigation overall: Collaborator samples came from the United States, Italy and Spain and covered acute and convalescent phases of COVID-19. The material from the prospective study consisted of cDNA or gDNA derived from T cells, B-cell-depleted T cells, or PBMCs. Subjects who had been exposed to COVID-19, were actively infected with it, or had recovered from it provided the deeply sampled blood TCRbeta repertoires that made up the dataset. The repertoires were released in a freely available public database meant as a resource for research on the immune response to SARS-CoV-2. Samples were obtained from the ongoing ImmuneRACE study (first 160 participants) and from 950 to 1,500 subjects provided by 6 global collaborators. Nearly every sample came with metadata listing a de-identified subject ID, COVID-19 status, age in years and sex. HLA class I and class II types, where available, came from metadata supplied by the sample provider rather than from assay-based typing.

General findings and caveats noted by the study authors: The amount of clinical and demographic metadata varied by source and participant and was provided uncurated.

Samples from volunteer blood donors who had recovered from COVID-19 were contributed by a second Seattle source. Collaborating institutions collected whole blood in K2EDTA tubes following their own protocols. For TCRbeta analysis, collaborator samples were shipped as frozen whole blood, as isolated PBMCs, or as DNA extracted from either sample type. The immunoSEQ Assay, a bias-controlled multiplex PCR, was used to amplify TCRbeta CDR3 regions from genomic DNA. The paper's processing steps were these. The number of nucleated cells in each sample was estimated by amplification of reference gene primers within the assay. To quantify the absolute abundance of each unique TCRbeta CDR3 rearrangement, sequence reads were collapsed and filtered. Productive Simpson clonality was computed per sample as the square root of Simpson's diversity index over productive rearrangements. TCRdb took this table from immuneACCESS and kept in-frame rearrangements with V and J called. Such tables lack part of the clones; where checked against another copy, unresolved V genes explain under half of the gap, and the rest is unexplained. V and J calls and clone size are as listed in that table; D and trimming were resolved from the DNA. Here the sample has 220,000 or so clones; 65% to 85% occur a single time. Roughly 3% of the sample belongs to the ten largest clones.

V loses 6 bases, J loses 1 base, and the germline ends lie 21 bases apart. CDR1 and CDR2 are drawn from the germline V gene: SGHTA, FQGTGA. There are 17 amino acids in the CDR3, from cysteine to phenylalanine inclusive. Left in the record is the CDR3 DNA by itself, 51 bases read in frame from the first base. Turning to this clone: No antigen is known for it. No much larger clone exists at a distance of one base, and base qualities are not known.

Material for sequencing was peripheral blood. This receptor was taken from a woman in her 30s who had recovered from COVID-19. The sequence links TRBV7-3 to TRBJ1-1; 6 matching bases give a weak D call of TRBD1. The DNA sequence is as follows: TGTGCCAGCAGTTACAATGGGGGCCTCCGATCGAACACTGAAGCTTTCTTT. Protein translation: CASSYNGGLRSNTEAFF. Full variable domain (CDR3 extended with the reference TRBV7-3 and TRBJ1-1 proteins): GAGVSQTPSNKVTEKGKYVELRCDPISGHTALYWYRQSLGQGPEFLIYFQGTGAADDSGLPNDRFFAVRPEGSVSTLKIQRTERGDSAVYLCASSYNGGLRSNTEAFFGQGTRLTVV.